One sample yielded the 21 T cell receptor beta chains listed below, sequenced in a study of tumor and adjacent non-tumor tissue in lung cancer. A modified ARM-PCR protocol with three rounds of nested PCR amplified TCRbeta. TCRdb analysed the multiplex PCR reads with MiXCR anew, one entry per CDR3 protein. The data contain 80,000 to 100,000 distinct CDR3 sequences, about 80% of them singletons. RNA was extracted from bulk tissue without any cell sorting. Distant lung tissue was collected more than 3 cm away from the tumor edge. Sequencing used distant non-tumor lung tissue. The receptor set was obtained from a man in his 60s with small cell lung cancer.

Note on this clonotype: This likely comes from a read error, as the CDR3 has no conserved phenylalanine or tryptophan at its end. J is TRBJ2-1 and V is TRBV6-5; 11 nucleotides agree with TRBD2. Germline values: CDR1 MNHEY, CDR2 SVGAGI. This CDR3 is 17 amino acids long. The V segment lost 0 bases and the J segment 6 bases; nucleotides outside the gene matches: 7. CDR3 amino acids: CASSYSIRGLAVNEQFI. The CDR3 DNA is TGTGCCAGCAGTTACTCGATCCGGGGACTAGCGGTCAATGAGCAGTTCATC.

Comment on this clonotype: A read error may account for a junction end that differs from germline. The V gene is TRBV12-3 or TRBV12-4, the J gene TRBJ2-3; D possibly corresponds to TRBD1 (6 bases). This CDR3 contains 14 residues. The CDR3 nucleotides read TGCGCCAGCAGGGGCCCAACGGGGACAGATACGCAGTATTTT. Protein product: CASRGPTGTDTQYF.

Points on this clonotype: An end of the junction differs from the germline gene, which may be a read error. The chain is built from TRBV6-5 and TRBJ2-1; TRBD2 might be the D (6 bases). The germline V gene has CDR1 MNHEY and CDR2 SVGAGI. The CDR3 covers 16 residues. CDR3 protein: CASTPRTSGGYNELFF. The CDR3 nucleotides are TGTGCCAGCACCCCCAGGACGTCTGGGGGGTACAATGAGCTGTTCTTC.

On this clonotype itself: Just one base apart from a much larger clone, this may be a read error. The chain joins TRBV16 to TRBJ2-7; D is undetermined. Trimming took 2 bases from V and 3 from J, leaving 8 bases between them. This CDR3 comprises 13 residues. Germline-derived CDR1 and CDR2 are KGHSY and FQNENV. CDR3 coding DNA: TGTGCCAGCAGCCAACAGCCGGACTACGAGCAGTACTTC. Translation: CASSQQPDYEQYF.

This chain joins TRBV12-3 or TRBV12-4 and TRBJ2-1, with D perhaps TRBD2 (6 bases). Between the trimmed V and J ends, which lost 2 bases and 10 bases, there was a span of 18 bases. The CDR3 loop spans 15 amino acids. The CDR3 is CASSLYQRESREQFF. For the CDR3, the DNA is TGTGCCAGCAGTTTATATCAACGGGAGAGCAGGGAGCAGTTCTTC.

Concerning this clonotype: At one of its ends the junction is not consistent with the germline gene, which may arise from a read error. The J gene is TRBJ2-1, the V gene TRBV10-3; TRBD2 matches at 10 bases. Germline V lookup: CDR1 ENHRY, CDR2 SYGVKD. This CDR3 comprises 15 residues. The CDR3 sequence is CAISESTSGYIEQFF. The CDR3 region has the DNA TGTGCCATCAGTGAGTCGACTAGCGGGTACATTGAGCAGTTCTTC.

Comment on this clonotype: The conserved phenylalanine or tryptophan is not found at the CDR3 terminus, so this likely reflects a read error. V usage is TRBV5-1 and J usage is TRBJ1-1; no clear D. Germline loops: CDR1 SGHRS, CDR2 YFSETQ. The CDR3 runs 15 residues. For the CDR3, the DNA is TGCGCCAGCAGTTTGGTACATGGGATGAACACTGAAGCTTTCTCT. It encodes CASSLVHGMNTEAFS.

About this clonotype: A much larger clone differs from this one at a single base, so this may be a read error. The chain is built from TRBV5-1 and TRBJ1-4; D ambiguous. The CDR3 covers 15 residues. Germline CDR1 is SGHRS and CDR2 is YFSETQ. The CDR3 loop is CASSLGRTTNKKLFF. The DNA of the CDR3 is TGCGCCAGCAGCTTGGGAAGAACAACTAATAAAAAACTGTTTTTT.

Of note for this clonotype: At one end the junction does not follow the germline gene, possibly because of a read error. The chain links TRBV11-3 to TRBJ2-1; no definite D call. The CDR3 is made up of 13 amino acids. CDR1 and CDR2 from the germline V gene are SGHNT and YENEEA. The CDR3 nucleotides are TGTGCCAGCAGCTTAGGTCTAGAGAGAGGTCTGTTCTTT. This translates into CASSLGLERGLFF.

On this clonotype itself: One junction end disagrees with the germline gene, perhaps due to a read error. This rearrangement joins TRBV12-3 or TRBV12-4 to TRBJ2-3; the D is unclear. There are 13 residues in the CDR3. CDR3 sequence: CARSLWSTDAQYF. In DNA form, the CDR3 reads TGTGCCAGGAGTTTATGGAGCACAGATGCGCAGTATTTT.

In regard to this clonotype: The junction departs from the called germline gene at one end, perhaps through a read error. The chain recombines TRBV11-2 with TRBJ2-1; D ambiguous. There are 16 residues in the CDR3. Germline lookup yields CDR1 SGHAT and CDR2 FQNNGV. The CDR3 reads CASSLFELATANEQLF. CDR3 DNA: TGTGCCAGCAGCTTATTTGAGCTGGCCACGGCCAATGAGCAGCTATTC.

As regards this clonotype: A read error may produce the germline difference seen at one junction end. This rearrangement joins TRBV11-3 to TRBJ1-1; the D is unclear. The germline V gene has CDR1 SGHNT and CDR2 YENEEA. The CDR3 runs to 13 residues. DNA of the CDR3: TGTGGCAGCAGTGTAGAGAGGAACACTGAAGCTTTCTTT. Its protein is CGSSVERNTEAFF.

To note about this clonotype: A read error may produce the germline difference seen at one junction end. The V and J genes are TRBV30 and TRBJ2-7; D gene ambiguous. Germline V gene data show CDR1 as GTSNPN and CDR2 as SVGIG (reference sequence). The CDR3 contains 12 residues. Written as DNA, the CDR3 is TGTGCCTTGAGTCCTGTGAGGCACGAGCAGTACTTC. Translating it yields CALSPVRHEQYF.

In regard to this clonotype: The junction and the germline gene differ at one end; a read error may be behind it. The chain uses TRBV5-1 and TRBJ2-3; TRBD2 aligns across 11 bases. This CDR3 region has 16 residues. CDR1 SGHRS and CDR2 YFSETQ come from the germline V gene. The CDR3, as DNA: TGCGCCAACAGCTTGCGACTAGCGGGGAGCACAGATACGCAGTATTTT. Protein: CANSLRLAGSTDTQYF.

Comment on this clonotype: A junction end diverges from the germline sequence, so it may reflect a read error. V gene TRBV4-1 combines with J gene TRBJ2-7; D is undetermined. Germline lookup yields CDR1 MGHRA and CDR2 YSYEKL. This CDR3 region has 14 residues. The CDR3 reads CGSSQVQSSYEQYF. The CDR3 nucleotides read TGCGGCAGCAGCCAAGTACAGTCCTCCTACGAACAGTACTTC.

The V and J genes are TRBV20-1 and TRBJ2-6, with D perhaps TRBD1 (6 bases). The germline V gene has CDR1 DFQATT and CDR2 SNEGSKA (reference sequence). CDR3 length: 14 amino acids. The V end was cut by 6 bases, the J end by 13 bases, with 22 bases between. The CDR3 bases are TGCAGTGCATCGCAGGGGACCGGGGCCAGTGTCCTGACTTTC. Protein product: CSASQGTGASVLTF.

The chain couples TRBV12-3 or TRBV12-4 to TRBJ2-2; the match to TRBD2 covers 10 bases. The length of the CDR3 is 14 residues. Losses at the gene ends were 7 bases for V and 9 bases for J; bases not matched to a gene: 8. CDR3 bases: TGTGCCAGCACCGCTCTAGCGGGGGCAAGGGAGCTGTTTTTT. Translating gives CASTALAGARELFF.

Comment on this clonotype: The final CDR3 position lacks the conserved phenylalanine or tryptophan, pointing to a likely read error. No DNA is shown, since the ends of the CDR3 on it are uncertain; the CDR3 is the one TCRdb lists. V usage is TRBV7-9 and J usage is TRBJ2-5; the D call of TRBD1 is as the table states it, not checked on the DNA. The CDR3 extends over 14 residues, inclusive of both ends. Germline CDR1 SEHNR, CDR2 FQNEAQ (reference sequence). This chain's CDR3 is CASSYSTGFETQYV.

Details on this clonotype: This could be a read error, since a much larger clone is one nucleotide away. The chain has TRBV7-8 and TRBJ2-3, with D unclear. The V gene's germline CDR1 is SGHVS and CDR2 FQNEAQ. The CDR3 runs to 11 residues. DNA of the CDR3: TGTGCCAGCAGCTTAGTTGATACGCACTATTTT. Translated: CASSLVDTHYF.

The CDR3 region has the DNA TGCAGCGTTTGGAACTATGAGAGCGGGGAGCTGTTTTTT. Residues: CSVWNYESGELFF. This sequence joins TRBV29-1 and TRBJ2-2; unclear D gene. The CDR3 is 13 amino acids. Germline CDR1 reads SQVTM; CDR2 reads ANQGSEA. The ends were cut back, 5 bases at V and 7 bases at J, with 14 bases in the middle.

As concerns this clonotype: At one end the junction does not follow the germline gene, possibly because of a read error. Here the CDR3 reads CSVEAWAADKQYF. CDR3 nucleotide sequence: TGCAGCGTTGAAGCCTGGGCAGCAGATAAGCAGTATTTT. The chain links TRBV29-1 to TRBJ2-3; no clear D. CDR3 length: 13 amino acids. Germline lookup yields CDR1 SQVTM and CDR2 ANQGSEA.